These 29 T cell receptor beta chains share one sample of origin, sequenced in a study of blood T cell repertoires in COVID-19 (dated by TCRdb to 2019 to 2021). To prepare the library, the immunoSEQ multiplex PCR assay was applied. This immuneACCESS table, as held by TCRdb, lists in-frame sequences with V and J called but not all clones. Of the missing ones, under half trace to an unresolved V gene in checked studies; the others have no known cause. The sample has just under 65,000 clones on record, 83% of them singletons. In total, the top ten clones hold around 6.5% of the sample. Sample: peripheral blood. Receptor source: a human donor in a cohort sampled during active COVID-19.

The chain is built from TRBV7-9 and TRBJ2-1, with 7 bases lining up with TRBD2. The J segment lost 8 bases and the V segment lost 10 bases, leaving 11 bases of the junction unmatched. In germline, CDR1 is SEHNR, CDR2 FQNEAQ (reference sequence). The CDR3 covers 13 residues. The DNA for the CDR3 is TGTGCCACCCCCCCGGATGCGGGAGATGAGCAGTTCTTC. Translated, it gives CATPPDAGDEQFF.

The chain recombines TRBV2 with TRBJ2-7; TRBD1 matches 8 bases. This CDR3 contains 14 residues. Germline values: CDR1 SNHLY, CDR2 FYNNEI. The ends lost 6 bases at V and 2 bases at J; junction bases unmatched: 6. The CDR3 DNA sequence: TGTGCCAGCAGGAGACAGGGGATCACCTACGAGCAGTACTTC. It codes for CASRRQGITYEQYF.

Points on this clone: Different DNA sequences within this sample yield the same CDR3. This chain uses TRBV2 with TRBJ2-5; 8 bases map to TRBD2. The CDR3 sequence is 15 residues long. Germline V lookup: CDR1 SNHLY, CDR2 FYNNEI. Unmatched junction bases numbered 16, after V lost 9 bases and J lost 7 bases. This chain's CDR3 is CASSGAGGGRGTQYF. As DNA, the CDR3 is TGTGCCAGTTCGGGGGCCGGGGGGGGCCGGGGGACCCAGTACTTC.

The chain carries TRBV6-6 and TRBJ2-7; 7 bases map to TRBD1. The CDR3 covers 13 residues. Unmatched junction bases numbered 6, after V lost 7 bases and J lost 3 bases. The V gene's germline CDR1 is MNHNY and CDR2 SVGAGI (reference sequence). The DNA of the CDR3 is TGTGCCAGCATGGCAGGGGGAGTCTACGAGCAGTACTTC. It is translated as CASMAGGVYEQYF.

The V and J genes are TRBV5-6 and TRBJ2-1, with TRBD2 matching 11 bases. The germline CDR1 and CDR2 sequences are SGHDT and YYEEEE. V lost 4 bases, J lost 0 bases, and 9 bases stayed unmatched. The CDR3 runs 18 residues. The CDR3 protein is CASSGAGTSGSSYNEQFF. DNA for the CDR3: TGTGCCAGCAGCGGGGCTGGGACTAGCGGCAGCTCCTACAATGAGCAGTTCTTC.

This clone occurred many times. The chain recombines TRBV18 with TRBJ2-7; 8 nucleotides agree with TRBD2. Germline CDR1 and CDR2: KGHSH and LQKENI. V trimming: 4 bases; J trimming: 0 bases; junction bases outside the gene matches: 8. The CDR3 extends over 16 amino acids. The CDR3 is CASSQTGGKSSYEQYF. The CDR3 coding sequence is TGTGCCAGCTCACAAACGGGGGGGAAGAGCTCCTACGAGCAGTACTTC. Combining the CDR3 with reference TRBV18 and TRBJ2-7 gives the whole variable domain NAGVMQNPRHLVRRRGQEARLRCSPMKGHSHVYWYRQLPEEGLKFMVYLQKENIIDESGMPKERFSAEFPKEGPSILRIQQVVRGDSAAYFCASSQTGGKSSYEQYFGPGTRLTVT.

The chain joins TRBV27 to TRBJ2-1; 13 bases fit TRBD2. The junction had 5 bases not matched to a gene; V was cut back by 2 bases and J by 7 bases. The germline V gene has CDR1 MNHEY and CDR2 SMNVEV (reference sequence). This CDR3 comprises 16 residues. The CDR3 reads CASSLPTSGRRNEQFF. CDR3 sequence (DNA): TGTGCCAGCAGTTTACCGACTAGCGGGAGGAGGAATGAGCAGTTCTTC.

The CDR3 region has the DNA TGTGCCAGCAGCTTAAGCTCATTAGAGGGTGAGCAGTTCTTC. Translation gives CASSLSSLEGEQFF. J is TRBJ2-1 and V is TRBV11-2, with a weak D call TRBD2 (5 bases). V shed 2 bases and J shed 9 bases, with 14 bases lying between them. The CDR3 is 14 amino acids. Germline-derived CDR1 and CDR2 are SGHAT and FQNNGV.

The chain joins TRBV18 to TRBJ1-1; possibly TRBD1 for D (6 bases). CDR3 size: 13 residues. V was clipped by 5 bases and J by 4 bases, with 11 bases between them. Germline V gene lookup returns CDR1 KGHSH and CDR2 LQKENI. The CDR3 reads CASSVRRGTEAFF. The CDR3 DNA sequence: TGTGCCAGCTCAGTCCGCAGGGGCACTGAAGCTTTCTTT. Together with reference TRBV18 and TRBJ1-1, the CDR3 gives the full variable domain: NAGVMQNPRHLVRRRGQEARLRCSPMKGHSHVYWYRQLPEEGLKFMVYLQKENIIDESGMPKERFSAEFPKEGPSILRIQQVVRGDSAAYFCASSVRRGTEAFFGQGTRLTVV.

V usage is TRBV7-2 and J usage is TRBJ2-5; the match to TRBD2 covers 12 bases. The CDR3 has 14 amino acids. V lost 6 bases to trimming and J lost 5 bases; unmatched junction nucleotides: 4. Looked up from germline, CDR1 is SGHTA and CDR2 is FQGNSA. CDR3 in DNA: TGTGCCAGCAGGCGGACTAGCGGGATTGAGACCCAGTACTTC. Its protein is CASRRTSGIETQYF. Variable domain in full (rest from reference TRBV7-2 and TRBJ2-5): GAGVSQSPSNKVTEKGKDVELRCDPISGHTALYWYRQSLGQGLEFLIYFQGNSAPDKSGLPSDRFSAERTGGSVSTLTIQRTQQEDSAVYLCASRRTSGIETQYFGPGTRLLVL.

By share, this clone counts as medium-sized. The chain recombines TRBV10-1 with TRBJ1-1, with 11 bases matching TRBD1. In germline, CDR1 is WNHNN, CDR2 SYGVQD (reference sequence). V lost 6 bases, J lost 4 bases, and 1 base stayed unmatched. The CDR3 has 13 residues. In DNA form, the CDR3 reads TGCGCCAGCAGAGGGACAGGGGGCACTGAAGCTTTCTTT. Its translation: CASRGTGGTEAFF.

This clone was seen a few times. The J gene is TRBJ1-2, the V gene TRBV2, with 9 bases identical to TRBD1. Germline V CDR1 and CDR2: SNHLY, FYNNEI. This CDR3 region has 14 residues. The J segment lost 7 bases and the V segment lost 4 bases, leaving 7 bases of the junction unmatched. DNA for the CDR3: TGTGCCAGCAGTGGCCGACAGGGGGTCGGTGGCTACACCTTC. This translates into CASSGRQGVGGYTF.

The chain joins TRBV3-1 (or the pseudogene TRBV3-2) to TRBJ2-6; 7 bases map to TRBD1. V lost 3 bases and J lost 0; bases outside the gene matches: 11. The germline CDR1 and CDR2 sequences are LGHDT and YNNKEL (reference sequence). This CDR3 comprises 19 residues. CDR3 loop: CASSHPGRGTLSGANVLTF. The CDR3 DNA reads as TGTGCCAGCAGCCATCCTGGCAGGGGGACGCTCTCTGGGGCCAACGTCCTGACTTTC.

The CDR3 is CASRSFGGTEAFF. The DNA for the CDR3 is TGTGCCAGCAGGTCGTTCGGAGGCACTGAAGCTTTCTTT. The chain links TRBV7-9 to TRBJ1-1; D gene unclear. CDR3 length equals 13 residues. Trimming cost V 6 bases and J 4 bases, with 12 bases left between them. Germline V lookup: CDR1 SEHNR, CDR2 FQNEAQ (reference sequence).

V gene TRBV3-1 (or the pseudogene TRBV3-2) combines with J gene TRBJ2-3; 12 positions match TRBD2. With 2 bases clipped from V and 5 bases from J, the junction kept 11 bases outside the gene matches. The CDR3 totals 18 residues. Germline values: CDR1 LGHDT, CDR2 YNNKEL (reference sequence). CDR3: CASSQRRLAGGRGDTQYF. As DNA, the CDR3 is TGTGCCAGCAGCCAACGCCGCCTAGCGGGGGGGAGGGGAGATACGCAGTATTTT.

The chain combines TRBV5-1 with TRBJ2-3; tentative D call: TRBD2 (5 bases). The CDR3 totals 13 residues. The germline V and J ends were trimmed by 4 bases and 1 base, with 7 bases remaining between them. The germline V gene encodes CDR1 SGHRS and CDR2 YFSETQ. CDR3 region: CASSQEGTDTQYF. In nucleotides, the CDR3 is TGCGCCAGCAGCCAGGAGGGCACAGATACGCAGTATTTT.

The V and J genes are TRBV14 and TRBJ2-7, with TRBD1 matching 8 bases. The V and J ends lost 8 bases and 7 bases, in that order; junction bases with no gene match: 7. The CDR3 length is 12 residues. Germline V gives CDR1 SGHDN, CDR2 FVKESK. The CDR3 DNA reads as TGTGCCAGCGACACAGGGGGGAGAGAGCAGTACTTC. Residues: CASDTGGREQYF.

The chain couples TRBV10-1 to TRBJ2-1, with TRBD2 matching over 10 bases. The V segment lost 4 bases and the J segment 2 bases; nucleotides outside the gene matches: 8. The germline V gene has CDR1 WNHNN and CDR2 SYGVQD (reference sequence). The CDR3 extends over 17 amino acids. The CDR3 coding sequence is TGCGCCAGCAGTGCTCAAGCGGGAGGGCCTGCCTACAATGAGCAGTTCTTC. Translating gives CASSAQAGGPAYNEQFF.

This clone is a singleton in its sample. As DNA, the CDR3 is TGCGCCAGCAGCTTGAGCGGGGAACGGGGCTACACCTTC. This codes for CASSLSGERGYTF. The chain is built from TRBV5-1 and TRBJ1-2; no reliable D call. Trimming stripped 1 base from V and 8 bases from J, with 12 bases between. Germline values: CDR1 SGHRS, CDR2 YFSETQ. The CDR3 runs 13 residues.

Here the CDR3 reads CASSDRVGENTEAFF. CDR3 in DNA: TGTGCCAGCAGCGATCGGGTCGGGGAGAACACTGAAGCTTTCTTT. The chain links TRBV7-9 to TRBJ1-1; D not certain. This CDR3 region has 15 residues. In germline, CDR1 is SEHNR, CDR2 FQNEAQ (reference sequence). V lost 5 bases, J lost 1 base, and 14 bases lay in between.

J is TRBJ1-2 and V is TRBV7-9, with TRBD1 matching over 7 bases. Germline V lookup: CDR1 SEHNR, CDR2 FQNEAQ (reference sequence). The CDR3 is made up of 14 amino acids. The ends lost 4 bases at V and 2 bases at J; junction bases unmatched: 4. The CDR3 nucleotides read TGTGCCAGCAGCTCCCTACAGGGGAACTATGGCTACACCTTC. It translates to CASSSLQGNYGYTF.

This chain uses TRBV19 with TRBJ2-6; a possible D gene is TRBD2 (5 bases). The ends were cut back, 7 bases at V and 4 bases at J, with 14 bases in the middle. The CDR3 has 15 amino acids. The germline V gene encodes CDR1 LNHDA and CDR2 SQIVND (reference sequence). For the CDR3, the DNA is TGTGCCAGTACGGTGGTGCGGGCCGGGGCCAACGTCCTGACTTTC. Translated, it gives CASTVVRAGANVLTF.

The count of this clone is one. This chain links TRBV30 with TRBJ2-7, with 8 bases that match TRBD2. Per germline, CDR1 GTSNPN and CDR2 SVGIG (reference sequence). With V trimmed by 0 bases and J by 2 bases, 3 bases remained unmatched. This CDR3 spans 14 amino acids. The CDR3 loop reads CAWSVTSGPYEQYF. Here the CDR3 DNA reads TGTGCCTGGAGTGTTACTAGCGGCCCCTACGAGCAGTACTTC.

The chain carries TRBV2 and TRBJ2-1; the match to TRBD2 covers 10 bases. Germline V lookup: CDR1 SNHLY, CDR2 FYNNEI. The V segment lost 7 bases and the J segment 7 bases; nucleotides outside the gene matches: 10. The CDR3 loop spans 15 amino acids. The DNA of the CDR3 is TGTGCCAGCATCCCCCTAGCGGGAGCTATGAATGAGCAGTTCTTC. Its translation: CASIPLAGAMNEQFF.

The chain has TRBV29-1 and TRBJ2-5; TRBD2 agrees at 14 bases. CDR3 length: 15 residues. With V trimmed by 6 bases and J by 0 bases, 3 bases remained unmatched. CDR1 and CDR2 from the germline V gene are SQVTM and ANQGSEA. The DNA for the CDR3 is TGCAGCGTAAGACTAGCGGGGGGGTACCAAGAGACCCAGTACTTC. This translates into CSVRLAGGYQETQYF.

This CDR3 is CASSATGNYGYTF. The CDR3 DNA reads as TGCGCCAGCAGCGCGACAGGGAACTATGGCTACACCTTC. The gene calls are TRBV4-1 and TRBJ1-2; 7 bases match TRBD1. CDR3 length: 13 amino acids. V shed 5 bases, J shed 2 bases, and the junction held 2 bases outside the gene matches. Germline V CDR1 and CDR2: MGHRA, YSYEKL.

This clone was observed a few times. V usage is TRBV7-8 and J usage is TRBJ2-2; 9 nucleotides align to TRBD2. Germline CDR1 and CDR2: SGHVS and FQNEAQ. V shed 4 bases, J shed 5 bases, and the junction held 11 bases outside the gene matches. The CDR3 runs 17 residues. CDR3 sequence (DNA): TGTGCCAGCAGCTCGCGGGAGCGGGGGGCGGGAACCGGGGAGCTGTTTTTT. Translation: CASSSRERGAGTGELFF.

This rearrangement joins TRBV1 to TRBJ2-7; TRBD1, the table's D call, was not compared with the DNA. TRBV1 is recorded as a pseudogene. This CDR3 has 19 residues. In DNA form, the CDR3 reads TGCACCAGCAGCCAAACCCCCGACAGGGGGGACTCAAGCTCCTACGAGCAGTACTTC. Translation gives CTSSQTPDRGDSSSYEQYF.

V and J are TRBV30 and TRBJ1-1; D perhaps matches TRBD1 (5 bases). The CDR3 totals 13 residues. Germline loops: CDR1 GTSNPN, CDR2 SVGIG (reference sequence). Deletions cut 0 bases from V and 7 bases from J, with 12 bases between. The CDR3 region has the DNA TGTGCCTGGAGTGTAGGATGGGGGGGTGAAGCTTTCTTT. Translating it yields CAWSVGWGGEAFF.